The 19 T cell receptor beta chains listed next were all sequenced from one sample in a study of cytomegalovirus exposure and HLA in healthy donors. The PCR was carried out with 60 Vbeta primers and 13 Jbeta primers. Here immunoSEQ multiplex PCR was the method, and the copy in TCRdb shows in-frame clones only, minus some. The repertoire holds around 62,000 clones, with more than 70% as singletons. Material for sequencing was PBMCs. Receptors originate from a man between 35 and 55 years old in good health and CMV-seronegative.

The gene calls are TRBV13 and TRBJ1-1, with D tentatively TRBD1 (6 bases). V was clipped by 3 bases and J by 6 bases, with 14 bases between them. This CDR3 region has 14 residues. Germline-derived CDR1 and CDR2 are PRHDT and FYEKMQ (reference sequence). Here the CDR3 reads CASSFTGSRAEAFF. The CDR3 DNA reads TGTGCCAGCAGCTTCACAGGGTCTAGGGCTGAAGCTTTCTTT. The variable domain in full, with the rest retrieved from reference TRBV13 and TRBJ1-1, is AAGVIQSPRHLIKEKRETATLKCYPIPRHDTVYWYQQGPGQDPQFLISFYEKMQSDKGSIPDRFSAQQFSDYHSELNMSSLELGDSALYFCASSFTGSRAEAFFGQGTRLTVV.

V gene TRBV29-1 combines with J gene TRBJ2-2, with D perhaps matching TRBD1 (6 bases). V lost 5 bases and J 6 bases, leaving 7 bases between the germline ends. Germline CDR1 is SQVTM and CDR2 is ANQGSEA. This CDR3 region has 11 residues. The CDR3 region is CSVSGAGELFF. The CDR3 nucleotides are TGCAGCGTTTCAGGGGCCGGGGAGCTGTTTTTT.

Written as DNA, the CDR3 is TGTGCCAGCTCACCGACCGGTGGGAGCTCCTACGAGCAGTACTTC. Its protein is CASSPTGGSSYEQYF. The chain carries TRBV18 and TRBJ2-7, with D tentatively TRBD2 (5 bases). V gave up 3 bases and J gave up 0 bases, with 12 bases separating them. The CDR3 runs 15 residues. Germline V CDR1 and CDR2: KGHSH, LQKENI.

The V gene is TRBV4-1, the J gene TRBJ1-1; TRBD1 agrees at 11 bases. The CDR3 extends over 21 amino acids. CDR1 and CDR2 (germline): MGHRA, YSYEKL. Trimming took 0 bases from V and 2 from J; bases not matched to a gene: 17. CDR3 region: CASSQDSPGQGASAGNTEAFF. The CDR3 DNA reads TGCGCCAGCAGCCAAGATTCCCCAGGACAGGGGGCATCGGCGGGAAACACTGAAGCTTTCTTT.

In its sample, this clone is medium-sized. This sequence joins TRBV11-2 and TRBJ2-7, with 10 bases that match TRBD2. The CDR3 spans 14 residues. V shed 7 bases, J shed 2 bases, and the junction held 5 bases outside the gene matches. Germline-derived CDR1 and CDR2 are SGHAT and FQNNGV. CDR3 nucleotides: TGTGCCAGCACCATAGCGGGGGGCCCCTACGAGCAGTACTTC. Encoded protein: CASTIAGGPYEQYF.

The CDR3 here is CASSPGTGVETQYF. The CDR3 coding sequence is TGTGCCAGCTCACCAGGGACAGGGGTCGAGACCCAGTACTTC. The rearrangement uses TRBV18 and TRBJ2-5; 10 bases agree with TRBD1. With V trimmed by 2 bases and J by 5 bases, 2 bases remained unmatched. This CDR3 spans 14 amino acids. Germline V gene lookup returns CDR1 KGHSH and CDR2 LQKENI.

CDR3 protein: CASSPGGTDTQYF. In DNA, the CDR3 is TGTGCCAGCAGCCCAGGAGGGACAGATACGCAGTATTTT. V is TRBV6-6 and J is TRBJ2-3, with D perhaps matching TRBD2 (6 bases). CDR3 length: 13 residues. V was clipped by 6 bases and J by 3 bases, with 10 bases between them. Per the germline V gene, CDR1 is MNHNY and CDR2 is SVGAGI (reference sequence).

This clone turned up a few times. V gene TRBV6-5 combines with J gene TRBJ1-4; D gene unclear. CDR1 is MNHEY, CDR2 SVGAGI, per germline. This CDR3 is built from 14 residues. V lost 2 bases and J 8 bases, leaving 12 bases between the germline ends. This CDR3 reads CASSYEPSGEKLFF. CDR3 nucleotides: TGTGCCAGCAGTTACGAGCCCTCGGGAGAAAAACTGTTTTTT.

V is TRBV5-1 and J is TRBJ2-7, with D possibly being TRBD2 (6 bases). Looked up from germline, CDR1 is SGHRS and CDR2 is YFSETQ. Trimming shortened V by 0 bases and J by 3 bases, and 10 bases separated the two germline ends. The CDR3 runs to 14 residues. In nucleotides, the CDR3 is TGCGCCAGCAGCTTGGAAGCGACTAGCTACGAGCAGTACTTC. This gives the protein CASSLEATSYEQYF.

The rearrangement uses TRBV15 and TRBJ2-1; D remains ambiguous. This CDR3 is built from 12 residues. Germline CDR1 LNHNV, CDR2 YYDKDF (reference sequence). V was trimmed by 1 base and J by 6 bases, leaving 4 bases between them. The CDR3 here is CATSRVSNEQFF. Here the CDR3 DNA reads TGTGCCACCAGCAGAGTGAGCAATGAGCAGTTCTTC. The variable domain in full, completed from reference TRBV15 and TRBJ2-1, reads DAMVIQNPRYQVTQFGKPVTLSCSQTLNHNVMYWYQQKSSQAPKLLFHYYDKDFNNEADTPDNFQSRRPNTSFCFLDIRSPGLGDTAMYLCATSRVSNEQFFGPGTRLTVL.

This clone was detected only a few times. The chain is built from TRBV2 and TRBJ1-4; 8 nucleotides agree with TRBD1. The trim removed 4 bases at V and 8 bases at J, leaving 3 bases unmatched. The germline V gene has CDR1 SNHLY and CDR2 FYNNEI. The CDR3 is 13 residues long. The CDR3 DNA reads TGTGCCAGCAGTGGACAGGGGTGGGAAAAACTGTTTTTT. Its translation is CASSGQGWEKLFF.

This clone has only a few counts. The chain employs TRBV10-2 and TRBJ2-4; no reliable D call. The CDR3 is 14 amino acids. Germline lookup yields CDR1 WSHSY and CDR2 SAAADI. V shed 3 bases and J shed 2 bases, with 8 bases lying between them. CDR3 in amino acids: CASSDGYTKNIQYF. The CDR3 region has the DNA TGCGCCAGCAGTGACGGGTATACCAAAAACATTCAGTACTTC.

This clone was found once. V is TRBV11-2 and J is TRBJ1-2; weak D call: TRBD1 (5 bases). Trimming shortened V by 5 bases and J by 0 bases, and 10 bases separated the two germline ends. The CDR3 sequence is 14 residues long. CDR1 and CDR2 from the germline V gene are SGHAT and FQNNGV. In DNA form, the CDR3 reads TGTGCCAGCAGCGTCCTGACAGCTAACTATGGCTACACCTTC. Translated: CASSVLTANYGYTF.

This sequence joins TRBV28 and TRBJ2-7, with 9 bases identical to TRBD1. The CDR3 extends over 16 amino acids. V shed 4 bases and J 2 bases; nucleotides not matched to a gene: 9. Germline values: CDR1 MDHEN, CDR2 SYDVKM. CDR3 sequence (DNA): TGTGCCAGCAGTTCCACCGACAGGGGGGAGGCCTACGAGCAGTACTTC. Its translation: CASSSTDRGEAYEQYF.

The chain carries TRBV23-1 and TRBJ2-3, with TRBD2 matching 9 bases. TRBV23-1 is annotated as an ORF whose role is uncertain. V trimming: 0 bases; J trimming: 6 bases; junction bases outside the gene matches: 13. The CDR3 covers 18 residues. The CDR3 DNA sequence: TGCGCCAGCAGTCAATCGGAGAGGTCTAGCGGGGCGGGGGATACGCAGTATTTT. This translates into CASSQSERSSGAGDTQYF.

The V and J genes are TRBV6-1 and TRBJ1-4; D unresolved. Germline V gives CDR1 MNHNS, CDR2 SASEGT. Trimming cost V 6 bases and J 8 bases, with 16 bases left between them. The CDR3 has 14 residues. The CDR3 here is CASSRGSLEEKLFF. In DNA form, the CDR3 reads TGTGCCAGCAGCCGCGGGAGTCTCGAGGAAAAACTGTTTTTT.

This chain uses TRBV5-1 with TRBJ2-7, with 8 bases that match TRBD1. Germline-derived CDR1 and CDR2 are SGHRS and YFSETQ. V gave up 4 bases and J gave up 2 bases; unmatched junction bases: 11. The CDR3 totals 16 residues. The CDR3 region has the DNA TGCGCCAGCAGCGGGTTCGAATTACAGGGGGCCTACGAGCAGTACTTC. Its protein is CASSGFELQGAYEQYF.

The chain combines TRBV7-2 with TRBJ2-3; 8 nucleotides line up with TRBD2. With 5 bases clipped from V and 5 bases from J, the junction kept 6 bases outside the gene matches. CDR1 is SGHTA and CDR2 is FQGNSA in the germline V gene. This CDR3 is 14 amino acids long. In nucleotides, the CDR3 is TGTGCCAGCAGCATCGGGGGGGCGGTAGATACGCAGTATTTT. It yields the protein CASSIGGAVDTQYF.

This clone showed up just a few times. J is TRBJ1-1 and V is TRBV29-1; 7 nucleotides match TRBD1. V was clipped by 6 bases and J by 4 bases; unmatched bases: 11. The length of the CDR3 is 14 residues. Germline CDR1 reads SQVTM; CDR2 reads ANQGSEA. The CDR3 sequence: CSVGQGEWGTEAFF. CDR3 in DNA: TGCAGCGTCGGGCAGGGGGAATGGGGCACTGAAGCTTTCTTT.